Shown below are 14 T cell receptor beta chains from a single sample sequenced in a study of T cell changes during pregnancy in multiple sclerosis (dated by TCRdb to between 2018 and 2020). The library was prepared using the immunoSEQ multiplex PCR assay. The table comes from immuneACCESS by way of TCRdb, which keeps in-frame sequences with V and J called. Part of the clones is missing from these tables; in studies checked, under half for an unresolved V gene and the rest for unknown reasons. The sample profile shows under 45,000 clones; roughly 90% of them were found once. Approximately 4% of the sample rests with the top ten. The source was CD8+ T cells from peripheral blood mononuclear cells, collected in the first trimester of pregnancy. Source of these receptors: a female donor with multiple sclerosis, enrolled in a pregnancy study.

The chain is built from TRBV6-5 and TRBJ1-1, with 7 bases aligning to TRBD1. The CDR3 covers 13 residues. The V gene's germline CDR1 is MNHEY and CDR2 SVGAGI. V lost 4 bases and J lost 7; bases outside the gene matches: 6. CDR3 sequence: CASSFRQGSEAFF. As DNA, the CDR3 is TGTGCCAGCAGTTTTAGACAGGGCAGTGAAGCTTTCTTT.

The chain employs TRBV9 and TRBJ2-2; TRBD2 agrees at 8 bases. CDR3 length equals 17 residues. The ends lost 0 bases at V and 2 bases at J; junction bases unmatched: 6. Germline CDR1 reads SGDLS; CDR2 reads YYNGEE. The CDR3 region has the DNA TGTGCCAGCAGCGTAGACAGCGGGGGCCCCAACACCGGGGAGCTGTTTTTT. It specifies CASSVDSGGPNTGELFF.

For the CDR3, the DNA is TGCGCCAGCAGCCAAGGTGGCAGGGGGACAGAGACCCAGTACTTC. Residues: CASSQGGRGTETQYF. This rearrangement joins TRBV4-1 to TRBJ2-5, with TRBD1 matching 7 bases. The CDR3 has 15 residues. Germline CDR1 is MGHRA and CDR2 is YSYEKL. Germline trimming cut 1 base from V and 4 bases from J; bases unmatched to any gene: 6.

The chain couples TRBV10-3 to TRBJ2-2, with 8 nucleotides matching TRBD1. The V gene end was trimmed by 3 bases and the J gene end by 8 bases; junction bases not matched to a gene: 8. CDR1 is ENHRY, CDR2 SYGVKD, per germline. This CDR3 region has 15 residues. The CDR3 nucleotides are TGTGCCATCAGTGACGGGCAGGGGGCGACAGGGGAGCTGTTTTTT. Encoded protein: CAISDGQGATGELFF.

As for this clone: Germline is not matched at one junction end, which may reflect a read error. V gene TRBV6-1 combines with J gene TRBJ1-4; the D is unclear. Germline V gene data show CDR1 as MNHNS and CDR2 as SASEGT. The CDR3 has 9 amino acids. CDR3 amino acids: CASSGAWIF. In DNA form, the CDR3 reads TGTGCCAGCAGTGGGGCATGGATTTTT.

J is TRBJ1-1 and V is TRBV9; possibly TRBD1 for D (5 bases). Germline loops: CDR1 SGDLS, CDR2 YYNGEE. V shed 3 bases and J shed 0 bases, with 15 bases lying between them. CDR3 size: 16 residues. This chain's CDR3 is CASSEDKDGMNTEAFF. CDR3 sequence (DNA): TGTGCCAGCAGCGAGGACAAGGATGGAATGAACACTGAAGCTTTCTTT.

This sequence joins TRBV14 and TRBJ2-7; possibly TRBD1 for D (5 bases). Deletions cut 3 bases from V and 2 bases from J, with 17 bases between. The germline V gene has CDR1 SGHDN and CDR2 FVKESK. The CDR3 runs 16 residues. The CDR3 nucleotides are TGTGCCAGCAGCCATTCGATCCAGGGATCCCCCTACGAGCAGTACTTC. Amino acid sequence: CASSHSIQGSPYEQYF.

The genes are TRBV4-1 and TRBJ2-1; no definite D call. The CDR3 is 18 residues long. Germline CDR1 MGHRA, CDR2 YSYEKL. Trimming cost V 0 bases and J 5 bases, with 20 bases left between them. CDR3 residues: CASSQEAPNAVVNNEQFF. The CDR3, as DNA: TGCGCCAGCAGCCAAGAAGCCCCCAACGCGGTGGTTAACAATGAGCAGTTCTTC.

In DNA, the CDR3 is TGTGCCAGCAGCTCGTTCGAGAAGGAGAATGAAGCTTTCTTT. Translating gives CASSSFEKENEAFF. The chain links TRBV9 to TRBJ1-1; D is undetermined. Germline loops: CDR1 SGDLS, CDR2 YYNGEE. V was shortened by 4 bases and J by 7 bases, with 17 bases between the two germline ends. The CDR3 runs 14 residues.

The chain has TRBV11-2 and TRBJ2-5; 9 nucleotides line up with TRBD2. CDR1 is SGHAT and CDR2 is FQNNGV in the germline V gene. Losses at the gene ends were 3 bases for V and 5 bases for J; bases not matched to a gene: 10. The CDR3 is made up of 16 amino acids. CDR3 residues: CASSFPTSGYRETQYF. For the CDR3, the DNA is TGTGCCAGCAGCTTCCCAACTAGCGGGTATAGGGAGACCCAGTACTTC.

V gene TRBV7-6 combines with J gene TRBJ1-6; the D gene is possibly TRBD1 (6 bases). The CDR3 is made up of 14 amino acids. V gave up 0 bases and J gave up 9 bases, with 9 bases separating them. CDR1 SGHVS and CDR2 FNYEAQ come from the germline V gene. Here the CDR3 reads CASSLAGGASPLHF. Here the CDR3 DNA reads TGTGCCAGCAGCTTAGCAGGGGGAGCTTCACCCCTCCACTTT. Combining the CDR3 with reference TRBV7-6 and TRBJ1-6 gives the whole variable domain GAGVSQSPRYKVTKRGQDVALRCDPISGHVSLYWYRQALGQGPEFLTYFNYEAQQDKSGLPNDRFSAERPEGSISTLTIQRTEQRDSAMYRCASSLAGGASPLHFGNGTRLTVT.

The genes are TRBV27 and TRBJ2-7, with D possibly matching TRBD1 (5 bases). From germline, CDR1 is MNHEY and CDR2 SMNVEV (reference sequence). The CDR3 is made up of 14 amino acids. Trimming shortened V by 2 bases and J by 2 bases, and 10 bases separated the two germline ends. The CDR3 sequence is CASSLEDSPYEQYF. Written as DNA, the CDR3 is TGTGCCAGCAGTTTAGAAGACAGCCCCTACGAGCAGTACTTC.

This chain joins TRBV21-1 and TRBJ1-1. TRBV21-1 is classified as a pseudogene. CDR3 length: 18 residues. The chain's CDR3 is CASSKIRQARETRAEAFF. The DNA for the CDR3 is TGTGCCAGCAGCAAAATACGTCAGGCACGGGAAACGAGGGCTGAAGCTTTCTTT.

The count of this clone is one. The rearrangement uses TRBV7-2 and TRBJ1-3; D uncertain. The germline V and J ends were trimmed by 4 bases and 7 bases, with 8 bases remaining between them. Germline V gives CDR1 SGHTA, CDR2 FQGNSA. The CDR3 is 12 residues long. CDR3 in amino acids: CASSSVRNTIYF. Written as DNA, the CDR3 is TGTGCCAGCAGCTCGGTCCGGAACACCATATATTTT.